The T cell receptor beta chain under discussion was sequenced for a study of radiotherapy plus CTLA-4 blockade in lung cancer. This clone was counted between two and nine times. The protocol was immunoSEQ multiplex PCR, while the TCRdb copy is restricted to in-frame clones and leaves out a portion. Among tens of thousands of clones listed, approximately 80% were seen once. The CDR3 length is 12 residues. Germline values: CDR1 SGHDT, CDR2 YYEEEE. The V end lost 1 base, the J end lost 3 bases, and 5 bases lay between the germline ends. This chain joins TRBV5-6 and TRBJ2-7; D is uncertain. The source material was peripheral blood, sampled from a patient treated with radiotherapy plus ipilimumab. This clonotype was sampled from a human donor with non-small cell lung cancer that progressed on radiotherapy plus ipilimumab. For the CDR3, the DNA is TGTGCCAGCAGCTTGACGGTCTACGAGCAGTACTTC. It codes for CASSLTVYEQYF.